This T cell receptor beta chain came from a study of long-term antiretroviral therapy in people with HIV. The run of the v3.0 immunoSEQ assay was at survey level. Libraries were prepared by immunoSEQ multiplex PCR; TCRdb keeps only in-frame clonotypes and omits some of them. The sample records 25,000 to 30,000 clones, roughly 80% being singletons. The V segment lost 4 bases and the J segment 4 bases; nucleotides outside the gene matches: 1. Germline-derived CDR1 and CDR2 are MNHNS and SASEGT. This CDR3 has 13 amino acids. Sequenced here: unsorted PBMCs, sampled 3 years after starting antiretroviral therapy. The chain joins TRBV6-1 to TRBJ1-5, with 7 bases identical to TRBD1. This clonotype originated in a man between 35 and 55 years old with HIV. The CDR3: CASSVQGNQPQHF. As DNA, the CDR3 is TGTGCCAGCAGTGTACAGGGGAATCAGCCCCAGCATTTT.